The clone carrying this T cell receptor beta chain was detected only once. Its target is unknown. The data were obtained in a study of OX40 agonist ivuxolimab in advanced cancers. Study summary: Patient treatment consisted of intravenous ivuxolimab administration every 2 weeks at 0.01 to 10 mg/kg. Overall study findings and caveats: CD4+ and CD8+ blood T cells expanded clonally by week 6 at 0.1 to 3.0 mg/kg.

A history of autoimmune disease or systemic immunosuppression excluded patients. Germline assignment: CDR1 MDHEN and CDR2 SYDVKM. The V gene lost 10 bases and the J gene lost 2 bases, with 12 bases spanning the gap. The CDR3 is made up of 12 amino acids. Clones were sequenced by immunoSEQ multiplex PCR, and TCRdb holds only the in-frame ones, with some missing. The table has about 110,000 clones, 90% seen once; the top ten hold around 0.47%. The sequencing here drew on CD4+ or CD8+ T cells sorted from blood, taken in a trial of the OX40 agonist ivuxolimab. The chain links TRBV28 to TRBJ2-7, with D perhaps matching TRBD1 or TRBD2 (5 bases each). This TCR was sampled from an adult with an advanced solid tumor such as melanoma, head and neck, liver or kidney cancer. CDR3 loop: CATGGLPYEQYF. CDR3 coding DNA: TGTGCCACTGGGGGTTTACCCTACGAGCAGTACTTC.